The 29 T cell receptor beta chains in this list originate from one sample, sequenced in a study of technical replicates of blood from several donors. Assay: immunoSEQ multiplex PCR; the TCRdb copy retains only in-frame clones and omits some. The table has some 84,000 clones, roughly 91% seen once; the top ten hold approximately 0.39%. The sample was T cells isolated from PBMCs. The source is a human donor in good health.

The V gene is TRBV30, the J gene TRBJ2-5, with D perhaps matching TRBD1 (6 bases). With the DNA end fitting TRBJ2-7 better, the J assignment may be wrong. CDR3 size: 12 residues. Germline CDR1 GTSNPN, CDR2 SVGIG (reference sequence). The CDR3 sequence is CAGGQISYEQYF. The DNA of the CDR3 is TGTGCCGGTGGACAGATTTCCTACGAGCAGTACTTC.

The chain couples TRBV7-3 to TRBJ2-3; 7 nucleotides agree with TRBD2. From germline, CDR1 is SGHTA and CDR2 FQGTGA. Losses at the gene ends were 0 bases for V and 0 bases for J; bases not matched to a gene: 6. The CDR3 has 17 residues. The CDR3 DNA follows: TGTGCCAGCAGCTTAACAGGAGCGGGATCTAGCACAGATACGCAGTATTTT. Amino acid sequence: CASSLTGAGSSTDTQYF.

V usage is TRBV5-1 and J usage is TRBJ1-4, with D perhaps matching TRBD1 (5 bases). The germline CDR1 and CDR2 sequences are SGHRS and YFSETQ. This CDR3 comprises 15 residues. Trimming left V 4 bases short and J 4 bases short, with 14 bases between. The CDR3 DNA is TGCGCCAGCAGCGGGGGGTCAACAAGTAATGAAAAACTGTTTTTT. Translated, it gives CASSGGSTSNEKLFF.

J is TRBJ1-1 and V is TRBV28; D uncertain. The CDR3 covers 14 residues. CDR1 MDHEN and CDR2 SYDVKM come from the germline V gene. Deletions cut 3 bases from V and 1 base from J, with 9 bases between. The CDR3, as DNA: TGTGCCAGCAGTTTTCGCGGGTGGAACACTGAAGCTTTCTTT. It encodes CASSFRGWNTEAFF.

The chain has TRBV19 and TRBJ2-5, with D perhaps TRBD2 (6 bases). V lost 5 bases to trimming and J lost 2 bases, with 15 bases between them. From germline, CDR1 is LNHDA and CDR2 SQIVND (reference sequence). CDR3 length equals 15 residues. The CDR3 loop is CASSPGGRFQETQYF. DNA of the CDR3: TGTGCCAGTAGTCCAGGAGGGAGGTTTCAAGAGACCCAGTACTTC.

The V call is TRBV2, the J call TRBJ2-6; TRBD1 matches 8 bases. The CDR3 is 15 amino acids. The junction had 7 bases not matched to a gene; V was cut back by 8 bases and J by 4 bases. The germline V gene has CDR1 SNHLY and CDR2 FYNNEI. CDR3 DNA sequence: TGTGCCAGCCCGATCAGGGGGCAAGGGGCCAACGTCCTGACTTTC. Translating it yields CASPIRGQGANVLTF.

This clone occurred a few times. This chain links TRBV29-1 with TRBJ1-4, with TRBD1 matching 8 bases. This CDR3 comprises 13 residues. Germline CDR1 and CDR2: SQVTM and ANQGSEA. The V segment lost 4 bases and the J segment 2 bases; nucleotides outside the gene matches: 0. The CDR3 sequence: CSVGDRTNEKLFF. The CDR3 DNA follows: TGCAGCGTTGGGGACAGGACTAATGAAAAACTGTTTTTT. The complete variable domain, with remaining parts taken from reference TRBV29-1 and TRBJ1-4, reads SAVISQKPSRDICQRGTSLTIQCQVDSQVTMMFWYRQQPGQSLTLIATANQGSEATYESGFVIDKFPISRPNLTFSTLTVSNMSPEDSSIYLCSVGDRTNEKLFFGSGTQLSVL.

This sequence joins TRBV27 and TRBJ2-4; 8 nucleotides line up with TRBD1. Germline assignment: CDR1 MNHEY and CDR2 SMNVEV (reference sequence). The ends lost 8 bases at V and 9 bases at J; junction bases unmatched: 9. CDR3 length: 13 residues. CDR3 sequence (DNA): TGTGCCAGCTCCTGGACAGGGCGAAGCATTCAGTACTTC. This translates into CASSWTGRSIQYF.

This clone was seen just once. V gene TRBV4-2 combines with J gene TRBJ2-1; 15 nucleotides align to TRBD2. V shed 4 bases, J shed 9 bases, and the junction held 4 bases outside the gene matches. This CDR3 comprises 15 residues. CDR1 is LGHNA and CDR2 is YNFKEQ in the germline V gene. CDR3 loop: CASSLGLAGGVEQFF. The CDR3 coding sequence is TGTGCCAGCAGCCTGGGACTAGCGGGAGGTGTTGAGCAGTTCTTC.

This clone showed up just once. The chain is built from TRBV28 and TRBJ2-7, with 8 bases fitting TRBD2. CDR1 and CDR2 from the germline V gene are MDHEN and SYDVKM. The trim removed 1 base at V and 2 bases at J, leaving 4 bases unmatched. CDR3 length: 15 amino acids. The CDR3 sequence is CASSLSPGGTYEQYF. The CDR3 DNA reads as TGTGCCAGCAGTTTATCCCCGGGAGGGACCTACGAGCAGTACTTC.

The rearrangement uses TRBV30 and TRBJ2-1; 12 nucleotides agree with TRBD2. Germline V gene lookup returns CDR1 GTSNPN and CDR2 SVGIG (reference sequence). This CDR3 comprises 15 residues. With V trimmed by 5 bases and J by 9 bases, 11 bases remained unmatched. The CDR3 loop is CAWGTSGRNWGEQFF. CDR3 sequence (DNA): TGTGCCTGGGGGACTAGCGGGCGGAATTGGGGTGAGCAGTTCTTC.

The rearrangement uses TRBV10-2 and TRBJ1-2; the match to TRBD1 covers 10 bases. The CDR3 covers 15 residues. V was clipped by 2 bases and J by 0 bases; unmatched bases: 0. Germline values: CDR1 WSHSY, CDR2 SAAADI. The CDR3 protein is CASSEGTGANYGYTF. CDR3 coding DNA: TGCGCCAGCAGTGAGGGGACAGGGGCTAACTATGGCTACACCTTC.

The chain combines TRBV7-8 with TRBJ2-5; tentative D call: TRBD1 (5 bases). The CDR3 totals 14 residues. V lost 8 bases and J 5 bases, leaving 18 bases between the germline ends. Germline assignment: CDR1 SGHVS and CDR2 FQNEAQ. The CDR3 is CASDQGRTEETQYF. CDR3 bases: TGTGCCAGCGACCAGGGAAGAACCGAGGAGACCCAGTACTTC. The full variable domain, with the rest looked up from reference TRBV7-8 and TRBJ2-5, is GAGVSQSPRYKVAKRGQDVALRCDPISGHVSLFWYQQALGQGPEFLTYFQNEAQLDKSGLPSDRFFAERPEGSVSTLKIQRTQQEDSAVYLCASDQGRTEETQYFGPGTRLLVL.

The genes are TRBV5-4 and TRBJ1-5; D possibly corresponds to TRBD1 (5 bases). This CDR3 has 14 amino acids. V lost 4 bases and J lost 6, with 14 bases in between. CDR1 is SGHNT, CDR2 YYREEE, per germline (reference sequence). In DNA form, the CDR3 reads TGTGCCAGCAGCGTTGGACAAACAGGTCAGCCCCAGCATTTT. Encoded protein: CASSVGQTGQPQHF.

This clone was recorded once. The V gene is TRBV19, the J gene TRBJ2-5; 9 bases map to TRBD1. This CDR3 contains 16 residues. Germline V CDR1 and CDR2: LNHDA, SQIVND (reference sequence). With 5 bases clipped from V and 5 bases from J, the junction kept 12 bases outside the gene matches. The DNA for the CDR3 is TGTGCCAGTAGTGTTATCCCGGGACAGGGTGGCGAGACCCAGTACTTC. It is translated as CASSVIPGQGGETQYF.

The rearrangement links TRBV9 to TRBJ2-2; possibly TRBD1 for D (6 bases). The V end was cut by 4 bases, the J end by 7 bases, with 17 bases between. The CDR3 consists of 15 residues. CDR1 is SGDLS and CDR2 is YYNGEE in the germline V gene. The CDR3 DNA reads TGTGCCAGCAGCAACCGATGGGGGCCGGACGGGGAGCTGTTTTTT. Protein: CASSNRWGPDGELFF.

This chain joins TRBV7-9 and TRBJ1-4; 8 positions agree with TRBD1. V lost 4 bases to trimming and J lost 6 bases; unmatched junction nucleotides: 7. Per germline, CDR1 SEHNR and CDR2 FQNEAQ (reference sequence). This CDR3 is built from 15 residues. The DNA of the CDR3 is TGTGCCAGCAGCTATACAGGGGGAGTGGATGAAAAACTGTTTTTT. Encoded protein: CASSYTGGVDEKLFF.

Here the CDR3 reads CASSTTSGRTDTQYF. The CDR3 DNA reads TGTGCCAGCAGTACTACTAGCGGGAGAACAGATACGCAGTATTTT. The chain recombines TRBV6-6 with TRBJ2-3; 11 positions agree with TRBD2. This CDR3 region has 15 residues. The trim removed 5 bases at V and 3 bases at J, leaving 4 bases unmatched. Germline CDR1 MNHNY, CDR2 SVGAGI (reference sequence).

The rearrangement uses TRBV28 and TRBJ2-3; 7 bases fit TRBD1. CDR1 is MDHEN, CDR2 SYDVKM, per germline. With V trimmed by 5 bases and J by 4 bases, 3 bases remained unmatched. The CDR3 has 13 residues. CDR3 in amino acids: CASSMTGSDTQYF. For the CDR3, the DNA is TGTGCCAGCAGTATGACAGGGTCAGATACGCAGTATTTT.

This clone has only a few counts. The chain joins TRBV10-3 to TRBJ1-1; 9 bases match TRBD1. Germline values: CDR1 ENHRY, CDR2 SYGVKD. CDR3 size: 15 residues. The ends lost 4 bases at V and 5 bases at J; junction bases unmatched: 8. The DNA of the CDR3 is TGTGCCATCAGTGGGTTACAGGGGGCAGGTACTGAAGCTTTCTTT. Its protein product is CAISGLQGAGTEAFF.

The V and J genes are TRBV19 and TRBJ1-4, with D possibly matching TRBD1 (5 bases). This CDR3 contains 15 residues. In germline, CDR1 is LNHDA, CDR2 SQIVND (reference sequence). Trimming left V 5 bases short and J 4 bases short, with 14 bases between. In DNA form, the CDR3 reads TGTGCCAGTAGTTCATTGACAGTCCTTAATGAAAAACTGTTTTTT. Translation: CASSSLTVLNEKLFF.

This rearrangement joins TRBV19 to TRBJ1-1, with 7 bases lining up with TRBD1. The CDR3 runs to 15 residues. Germline CDR1 LNHDA, CDR2 SQIVND (reference sequence). Trimming took 8 bases from V and 5 from J; bases not matched to a gene: 14. CDR3 residues: CASSTGFNLPTEAFF. The CDR3 nucleotides read TGTGCCAGTTCGACAGGGTTTAATTTACCGACTGAAGCTTTCTTT.

This chain links TRBV15 with TRBJ1-1; 7 bases line up with TRBD1. Trimming cost V 1 base and J 1 base; bases outside gene matches: 6. The CDR3 is 16 residues long. CDR1 and CDR2 from the germline V gene are LNHNV and YYDKDF (reference sequence). This CDR3 is CATSRGKGAQNTEAFF. The CDR3 DNA is TGTGCCACCAGCAGAGGGAAGGGGGCACAGAACACTGAAGCTTTCTTT.

V gene TRBV6-5 combines with J gene TRBJ1-2; D is unresolved. This CDR3 has 12 amino acids. Germline V gene data show CDR1 as MNHEY and CDR2 as SVGAGI. V was shortened by 4 bases and J by 4 bases, with 7 bases between the two germline ends. CDR3 sequence (DNA): TGTGCCAGCAGTTCGGGGAGCTATGGCTACACCTTC. Amino acid sequence: CASSSGSYGYTF.

This chain connects TRBV19 to TRBJ1-4; 7 bases align to TRBD1. V shed 9 bases, J shed 5 bases, and the junction held 9 bases outside the gene matches. This CDR3 is built from 14 residues. CDR1 is LNHDA, CDR2 SQIVND, per germline (reference sequence). CDR3: CASTRQGQNEKLFF. The CDR3 bases are TGTGCCAGCACAAGACAGGGCCAGAATGAAAAACTGTTTTTT. Complete variable domain (other parts from reference TRBV19 and TRBJ1-4): DGGITQSPKYLFRKEGQNVTLSCEQNLNHDAMYWYRQDPGQGLRLIYYSQIVNDFQKGDIAEGYSVSREKKESFPLTVTSAQKNPTAFYLCASTRQGQNEKLFFGSGTQLSVL.

V gene TRBV6-5 combines with J gene TRBJ2-2; D not resolved. CDR3 size: 13 residues. V was pared by 6 bases and J by 2 bases, with 7 bases between. Germline values: CDR1 MNHEY, CDR2 SVGAGI. The CDR3, as DNA: TGTGCCAGCAGGGCGGAAAACACCGGGGAGCTGTTTTTT. This gives the protein CASRAENTGELFF.

The chain uses TRBV4-3 and TRBJ2-2; possibly TRBD2 for D (5 bases). The germline CDR1 and CDR2 sequences are LGHNA and YSLEER. The CDR3 is 14 amino acids. V was shortened by 3 bases and J by 4 bases, with 9 bases between the two germline ends. The CDR3 sequence is CASSQGVSTGELFF. The CDR3, as DNA: TGCGCCAGCAGCCAGGGAGTGAGCACCGGGGAGCTGTTTTTT.

This chain joins TRBV4-3 and TRBJ2-1, with D possibly matching TRBD2 (5 bases). V was cut by 0 bases and J by 5 bases, with 11 bases left in between. In germline, CDR1 is LGHNA, CDR2 YSLEER. CDR3 length: 15 residues. The CDR3: CASSQDYGMNNEQFF. CDR3 bases: TGCGCCAGCAGCCAAGATTACGGGATGAACAATGAGCAGTTCTTC.

This chain joins TRBV9 and TRBJ1-3; TRBD1 is a possible D gene (6 bases). Per germline, CDR1 SGDLS and CDR2 YYNGEE. There are 16 residues in the CDR3. V lost 2 bases and J lost 2, with 14 bases in between. CDR3 sequence reads: CASSVFPGETGNTIYF. CDR3 in DNA: TGTGCCAGCAGCGTCTTCCCAGGGGAAACTGGAAACACCATATATTTT.